This T cell receptor beta chain is drawn from a study of HIV-infected patients and healthy controls. Study findings and constraints: During therapy, HIV-associated CDR3s fell significantly in frequency, while CMV-associated CDR3s did not change significantly. Study cohorts differed slightly in age and sex, but this did not explain diversity differences.

Note on this clonotype: The antigen remains unidentified.

Reverse transcription used roughly 480 ng RNA and constant-region primers for alpha and beta. Alpha and beta chain libraries were made separately by chain-specific third strand synthesis with multiplexing indices. A 5' RACE adapter with a random hexamer and the SP2 primer site was joined to cDNA. Via MiXCR, TCRdb re-called the 5' RACE reads, giving one row per CDR3 protein. In the table there are fewer than 20,000 distinct CDR3 sequences, roughly 7.9% of which are singletons. Antiretroviral therapy had run roughly three months, about 14 weeks, before follow-up blood collection. Whole blood was used without fractionation, so all unsorted peripheral T cells were included. Germline CDR1 reads LNHNV; CDR2 reads YYDKDF (reference sequence). This CDR3 comprises 15 residues. V shed 5 bases and J 7 bases; nucleotides not matched to a gene: 12.

This chain uses TRBV15 with TRBJ2-5; 8 nucleotides match TRBD2. The source of this sequence is an adult with HIV infection. The input for sequencing was blood, taken during antiretroviral therapy. The DNA of the CDR3 is TGTGCCACCAGCGGCGGGGGGACCGGGGAAGTGACCCAGTACTTC. Translation gives CATSGGGTGEVTQYF.